The sequence of this TCR beta chain was determined in a study of cytomegalovirus exposure and HLA in healthy donors. Notes on the study in general: CMV serostatus was the sole immune exposure information available. What TCR beta sequences reportedly achieved was accurate prediction of HLA-A and HLA-B alleles in most subjects. When analyzed later, a missense DCLRE1C variant was found to be linked to TCR beta V- and J-gene trimming. Many donors carried some public TCRs, although rarity characterized most TCR sequences.

A multiplex PCR was run with 60 Vbeta primers and 13 Jbeta primers. Some clones are missing from TCRdb's copy, which holds only in-frame ones; the method was immunoSEQ multiplex PCR. The sample yields some 57,000 clones, roughly 50% seen once. Note on this clone: Antigen unknown.

Germline-derived CDR1 and CDR2 are SGHDT and YYEEEE. The length of the CDR3 is 18 residues. V lost 4 bases, J lost 3 bases, and 11 bases stayed unmatched. The sequencing input was PBMCs. This TCR came from a human donor in good health. The chain carries TRBV5-6 and TRBJ2-3, with 13 bases lining up with TRBD2. CDR3 coding DNA: TGTGCCAGCAGCAGGGGACTAGCGGGGAAGCTAATTACAGATACGCAGTATTTT. Translating gives CASSRGLAGKLITDTQYF.